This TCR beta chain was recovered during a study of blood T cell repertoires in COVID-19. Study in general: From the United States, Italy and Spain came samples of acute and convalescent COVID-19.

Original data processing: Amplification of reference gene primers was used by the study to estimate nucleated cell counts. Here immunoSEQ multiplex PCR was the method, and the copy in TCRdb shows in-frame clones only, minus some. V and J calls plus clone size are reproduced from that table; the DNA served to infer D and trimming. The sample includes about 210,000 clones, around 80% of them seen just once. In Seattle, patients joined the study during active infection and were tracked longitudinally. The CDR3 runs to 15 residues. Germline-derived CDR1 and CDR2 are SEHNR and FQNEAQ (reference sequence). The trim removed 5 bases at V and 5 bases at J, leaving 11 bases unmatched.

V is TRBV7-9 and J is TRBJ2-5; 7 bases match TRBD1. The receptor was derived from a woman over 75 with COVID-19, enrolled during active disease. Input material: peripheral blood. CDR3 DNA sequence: TGTGCCAGCAGCGCCGGGACAGCCCCTGAGGAGACCCAGTACTTC. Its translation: CASSAGTAPEETQYF.